Presented here are 24 T cell receptor beta chains from one specimen sequenced in a study of T cells in women clearing cervical HPV infection. The data were produced by immunoSEQ multiplex PCR, yet TCRdb's version contains in-frame clones alone and is incomplete. Recorded for this sample: under 30,000 clones. The material sequenced was blood buffy coat. Source of these receptors: a woman between 18 and 69 years old with a cervical HPV16 infection that either progressed to CIN3+ or cleared (not recorded which).

As to this clone: At one end the junction does not follow the germline gene, possibly because of a read error. The read halts 3 residues ahead of the CDR3 end, with the missing end drawn from the germline J gene. The genes are TRBV10-2 and TRBJ2-4; D possibly corresponds to TRBD2 (5 bases). This CDR3 contains 12 residues. Per germline, CDR1 WSHSY and CDR2 SAAADI. This CDR3 reads CASGLAKSIQYF. Partial CDR3 DNA: TGCGCCAGCGGGCTAGCCAAAAGCATT.

The CDR3 bases that were read are TGTGCCAGCAGTTTAGACAGAAGCATT. Its translation is CASSLDRSI. From start to end, the CDR3 is CASSLDRSIQYF. The genes are TRBV12-3 or TRBV12-4 and TRBJ2-4; unclear D gene. The read terminates 3 residues before the CDR3 end, so the remaining end is supplied by the germline J gene. This CDR3 has 12 residues. Trimming took off 1 base at V and 9 bases at J, with 7 bases between the two ends.

Regarding this clone: The read gets to within 3 residues of the CDR3 end, and the germline J gene fills in the rest. This chain joins TRBV30 and TRBJ1-4; no clear D gene. Germline loops: CDR1 GTSNPN, CDR2 SVGIG (reference sequence). This CDR3 region has 16 residues. V was clipped by 0 bases and J by 4 bases, with 15 bases between them. CDR3 sequence reads: CAWSVSRTGINEKLFF. CDR3 bases read: TGTGCCTGGAGTGTGTCCAGGACTGGAATTAATGAAAAA.

With respect to this clone: The read ends 3 residues early relative to the CDR3; the germline J gene fills the gap. The chain carries TRBV4-1 and TRBJ2-3; D is uncertain. V shed 0 bases and J shed 0 bases, with 4 bases lying between them. This CDR3 has 14 residues. The germline CDR1 and CDR2 sequences are MGHRA and YSYEKL. The chain's CDR3 is CASSQDSSTDTQYF. Partial CDR3 DNA: TGCGCCAGCAGCCAAGACTCCAGCACAGATACG.

To note about this clone: Coverage ceases 3 residues before the CDR3 finishes, and the germline J gene fills in the end. The chain recombines TRBV20-1 with TRBJ2-2; 8 bases fit TRBD1. The junction had 12 bases not matched to a gene; V was cut back by 1 base and J by 5 bases. The V gene's germline CDR1 is DFQATT and CDR2 SNEGSKA (reference sequence). The CDR3 length is 17 residues. This chain's CDR3 is CSARGGTTGVQTGELFF. Partial CDR3 DNA: TGCAGTGCTAGAGGGGGGACGACAGGGGTGCAGACCGGGGAG.

A word on this clone: The sequence runs out 3 residues before the end of the CDR3; the remainder is reconstructed from the germline J gene. The chain couples TRBV20-1 to TRBJ2-7; 10 bases fit TRBD1. Germline trimming cut 4 bases from V and 3 bases from J; bases unmatched to any gene: 6. This CDR3 region has 14 residues. The germline CDR1 and CDR2 sequences are DFQATT and SNEGSKA (reference sequence). CDR3 loop: CSAIPGTGDYEQYF. CDR3 DNA, as far as it was read: TGCAGTGCTATCCCCGGGACAGGGGACTACGAG.

In regard to this clone: The missing CDR3 end, 3 residues past where the read stops, is filled in from the germline J gene. The J gene is TRBJ2-5, the V gene TRBV5-1; TRBD2 matches at 7 bases. Germline CDR1 SGHRS, CDR2 YFSETQ. The CDR3 has 15 amino acids. V was clipped by 3 bases and J by 3 bases; unmatched bases: 8. This chain's CDR3 is CASSSELASKETQYF. The CDR3 DNA, read in part, is TGCGCCAGCAGCTCGGAACTAGCGTCCAAAGAGACC.

Of note for this clone: The read stops 3 residues short of the end of the CDR3; the missing end is completed from the germline J gene. This chain connects TRBV20-1 to TRBJ1-1, with D possibly being TRBD1 (6 bases). From germline, CDR1 is DFQATT and CDR2 SNEGSKA (reference sequence). V lost 6 bases and J lost 2, with 16 bases in between. This CDR3 is 14 amino acids long. The CDR3 sequence is CSAATDRSNTEAFF. The covered CDR3 bases are TGCAGTGCCGCGACAGACAGGAGCAACACTGAA.

As concerns this clone: From the germline J gene comes the end of the CDR3, since the read stops 3 residues before it. The chain uses TRBV4-2 and TRBJ2-3; D remains unclear. Deletions cut 0 bases from V and 5 bases from J, with 12 bases between. CDR3 length equals 15 residues. CDR1 is LGHNA and CDR2 is YNFKEQ in the germline V gene. The CDR3 loop reads CASSQDLVRRDTQYF. The DNA read from the CDR3 is TGTGCCAGCAGCCAAGATTTGGTCAGAAGAGATACG.

Worth noting for this clone: The read halts 3 residues ahead of the CDR3 end, with the missing end drawn from the germline J gene. V and J are TRBV12-3 or TRBV12-4 and TRBJ1-1, with D perhaps TRBD1 (6 bases). Trimming removed 5 bases at V and 2 bases at J, with 9 bases between. The CDR3 runs to 13 residues. The covered CDR3 bases are TGTGCCAGCAGTCAGGACAGTAACACTGAA. It encodes CASSQDSNTE. The whole CDR3 reads CASSQDSNTEAFF.

CDR3 protein: CASSFLAGEPTGELFF. Incomplete CDR3 DNA: TGCGCCAGCAGCTTTCTAGCGGGAGAGCCCACCGGGGAG. This rearrangement joins TRBV5-1 to TRBJ2-2; 10 bases are shared with TRBD2. With the read ending 3 residues before the CDR3 end, the germline J gene is used to fill in that end. Germline V gene sequence: CDR1 SGHRS, CDR2 YFSETQ. V shed 2 bases and J 4 bases; nucleotides not matched to a gene: 5. The CDR3 spans 16 residues. Together with reference TRBV5-1 and TRBJ2-2, the CDR3 gives the full variable domain: KAGVTQTPRYLIKTRGQQVTLSCSPISGHRSVSWYQQTPGQGLQFLFEYFSETQRNKGNFPGRFSGRQFSNSRSEMNVSTLELGDSALYLCASSFLAGEPTGELFFGEGSRLTVL.

About this clone: The CDR3 extends 3 residues past the end of the read, so its final part is completed from the germline J gene. The rearrangement joins TRBV2 to TRBJ2-7; 9 bases map to TRBD1. CDR3 size: 14 residues. Trimming at V came to 6 bases and at J to 3 bases, leaving 6 bases not matched to a gene. Per germline, CDR1 SNHLY and CDR2 FYNNEI. CDR3 DNA (partial): TGTGCCAGCAGGTCCCAGGGACAGGGCTACGAG. It translates to CASRSQGQGYE. The CDR3 reads in full as CASRSQGQGYEQYF. Full variable domain (rest looked up from reference TRBV2 and TRBJ2-7): EPEVTQTPSHQVTQMGQEVILRCVPISNHLYFYWYRQILGQKVEFLVSFYNNEISEKSEIFDDQFSVERPDGSNFTLKIRSTKLEDSAMYFCASRSQGQGYEQYFGPGTRLTVT.

CDR3 bases read: TGCAGTGCGGTCCCGGGACTAGCGGGGGGGGAGACC. It specifies CSAVPGLAGGET. The full CDR3 is CSAVPGLAGGETQYF. The chain recombines TRBV20-1 with TRBJ2-5, with 16 nucleotides matching TRBD2. The read terminates 3 residues before the CDR3 end, so the remaining end is supplied by the germline J gene. The V and J ends lost 6 bases and 5 bases, in that order; junction bases with no gene match: 6. The CDR3 runs to 15 residues. The germline gives CDR1 DFQATT, CDR2 SNEGSKA (reference sequence).

As regards this clone: The DNA ends 3 residues before the CDR3 does, and the rest of the CDR3 is filled in from the germline J gene. The chain has TRBV20-1 and TRBJ2-3; D may be TRBD1 (6 bases). CDR3 length: 16 amino acids. The germline V gene encodes CDR1 DFQATT and CDR2 SNEGSKA (reference sequence). With 0 bases removed from V and 0 bases from J, the gap between germline ends came to 13 bases. The CDR3 loop reads CSARDWRTESTDTQYF. The CDR3 bases that were read are TGCAGTGCTAGAGATTGGAGGACAGAGAGCACAGATACG.

As for this clone: The missing CDR3 end, 3 residues past where the read stops, is filled in from the germline J gene. The chain recombines TRBV30 with TRBJ2-3, with 11 bases fitting TRBD2. Germline V CDR1 and CDR2: GTSNPN, SVGIG (reference sequence). V was clipped by 1 base and J by 3 bases; unmatched bases: 3. The CDR3 spans 15 residues. CDR3 bases read: TGTGCCTGGAGTGGGTTAGCGGGGGGGACAGATACG. Translating it yields CAWSGLAGGTDT. The entire CDR3 is CAWSGLAGGTDTQYF.

About this clone: The sequence runs out 3 residues before the end of the CDR3; the remainder is reconstructed from the germline J gene. The chain combines TRBV20-1 with TRBJ1-2; D unresolved. V lost 0 bases and J lost 7, with 15 bases in between. CDR1 and CDR2 (germline): DFQATT, SNEGSKA (reference sequence). CDR3 length: 14 residues. This CDR3 is CSARDRPLAGGYTF. The sequenced part of the CDR3 DNA is TGCAGTGCTAGAGATCGGCCGTTGGCGGGTGGC.

Comments on this clone: The read is 3 residues too short to cover the CDR3 end, so that end is filled in from the germline J gene. The rearrangement joins TRBV5-1 to TRBJ1-1, with D perhaps matching TRBD1 (6 bases). Trimming took 5 bases from V and 0 from J, leaving 17 bases between them. CDR1 and CDR2 (germline): SGHRS, YFSETQ. The CDR3 contains 16 residues. The sequenced CDR3 bases are TGCGCCAGCAGTCCCTCTACGGGACACTTGAACACTGAA. It yields the protein CASSPSTGHLNTE. The whole CDR3 sequence is CASSPSTGHLNTEAFF. Variable domain in full (rest from reference TRBV5-1 and TRBJ1-1): KAGVTQTPRYLIKTRGQQVTLSCSPISGHRSVSWYQQTPGQGLQFLFEYFSETQRNKGNFPGRFSGRQFSNSRSEMNVSTLELGDSALYLCASSPSTGHLNTEAFFGQGTRLTVV.

With respect to this clone: The read comes to an end 3 residues before the CDR3 does, leaving the germline J gene to fill in the end. This chain connects TRBV20-1 to TRBJ2-1; TRBD2 matches at 10 bases. Germline lookup yields CDR1 DFQATT and CDR2 SNEGSKA (reference sequence). V was clipped by 5 bases and J by 1 base; unmatched bases: 5. This CDR3 is built from 15 residues. CDR3 protein: CSAWASGSSYNEQFF. The sequenced CDR3 bases are TGCAGTGCTTGGGCTAGCGGGAGTTCCTACAATGAG.

Notes on this clone: The read gets to within 3 residues of the CDR3 end, and the germline J gene fills in the rest. The gene calls are TRBV20-1 and TRBJ2-1, with 9 bases that match TRBD2. The CDR3 contains 14 residues. The germline gives CDR1 DFQATT, CDR2 SNEGSKA (reference sequence). With V trimmed by 2 bases and J by 7 bases, 6 bases remained unmatched. This chain's CDR3 is CSARPLAGINEQFF. The CDR3 DNA, read in part, is TGCAGTGCTAGACCGCTAGCGGGGATAAATGAG.

As for this clone: The read ends 3 residues shy of where the CDR3 ends; the end is completed using the germline J gene. This sequence joins TRBV29-1 and TRBJ1-2; perhaps TRBD1 as D (6 bases). CDR1 and CDR2 from the germline V gene are SQVTM and ANQGSEA. The CDR3 runs to 11 residues. The DNA read from the CDR3 is TGCAGCGTGGACAGTCAGGGGGGC. Its translation: CSVDSQGG. The full CDR3 reads CSVDSQGGYTF.

To note about this clone: Read coverage stops 3 residues before the CDR3 terminus; the germline J gene supplies the remainder. The chain couples TRBV20-1 to TRBJ1-5, with a weak D call TRBD1 (6 bases). The V and J ends lost 3 bases and 2 bases respectively, with 14 bases between them. CDR3 length: 15 amino acids. The germline gives CDR1 DFQATT, CDR2 SNEGSKA (reference sequence). The CDR3 DNA, read in part, is TGCAGTGCTAGCCTCAGGGGAGGCCGCAATCAGCCC. Translation: CSASLRGGRNQP. The complete CDR3 reads CSASLRGGRNQPQHF.

To note about this clone: Read coverage stops 3 residues before the CDR3 terminus; the germline J gene supplies the remainder. V usage is TRBV11-1 and J usage is TRBJ1-4; no reliable D call. In germline, CDR1 is SGHAT, CDR2 FQDESV (reference sequence). The CDR3 contains 14 residues. V gave up 4 bases and J gave up 0 bases, with 6 bases separating them. The chain's CDR3 is CASSSGATNEKLFF. The part of the CDR3 DNA that was read is TGTGCCAGCAGCTCCGGGGCAACTAATGAAAAA.

In the case of this clone: Sequencing ends 3 residues short of the CDR3 end; the germline J gene provides the rest. The chain has TRBV30 and TRBJ2-3; 7 bases agree with TRBD2. The CDR3 contains 14 residues. Germline loops: CDR1 GTSNPN, CDR2 SVGIG (reference sequence). V lost 3 bases to trimming and J lost 4 bases; unmatched junction nucleotides: 7. Here the CDR3 reads CAWSSGMDPDTQYF. The sequenced CDR3 bases are TGTGCCTGGAGCAGCGGGATGGACCCAGATACG.

Details on this clone: The CDR3 extends 3 residues past the end of the read, so its final part is completed from the germline J gene. V and J are TRBV2 and TRBJ2-5; 11 nucleotides match TRBD2. Per the germline V gene, CDR1 is SNHLY and CDR2 is FYNNEI. The CDR3 loop spans 15 amino acids. V was pared by 5 bases and J by 4 bases, with 6 bases of the junction left unmatched. CDR3 bases read: TGTGCCAGCAGTCTACTAGCGGGAGTGGTAGAGACC. As protein: CASSLLAGVVET. The whole CDR3 protein is CASSLLAGVVETQYF. Filled out from reference TRBV2 and TRBJ2-5, the complete variable domain reads EPEVTQTPSHQVTQMGQEVILRCVPISNHLYFYWYRQILGQKVEFLVSFYNNEISEKSEIFDDQFSVERPDGSNFTLKIRSTKLEDSAMYFCASSLLAGVVETQYFGPGTRLLVL.